These 13 T cell receptor beta chains were all obtained from the same sample, sequenced in a study of T cells in Graves' hyperthyroidism and ophthalmopathy. There were TCR beta CDR3 regions amplified from RNA transcripts. Primed by the HTBI set, a first-round RT-PCR was run on the TCR CDR3. TCRdb re-derived calls from the multiplex PCR reads in MiXCR, one entry per CDR3 protein. This repertoire shows over 300,000 distinct CDR3 sequences, around 14% found once; its top ten account for 9.5% to 11%. The sample was blood. The receptors stem from a woman aged 55-70 years with Graves' hyperthyroidism.

This clonotype was seen more than once but under ten times. The genes are TRBV19 and TRBJ2-7; 7 bases are shared with TRBD2. The CDR3 sequence is 15 residues long. Germline CDR1 LNHDA, CDR2 SQIVND (reference sequence). J lost 0 bases, V lost 0 bases, and 2 bases had no gene match. CDR3 amino acids: CASSIELAGSYEQYF. The CDR3 DNA reads as TGTGCCAGTAGTATAGAATTAGCGGGCTCCTACGAGCAGTACTTC.

This sequence joins TRBV6-1 and TRBJ2-1, with D maybe TRBD2 (5 bases). This CDR3 has 15 residues. Germline V gives CDR1 MNHNS, CDR2 SASEGT. The V end lost 5 bases, the J end lost 9 bases, and 20 bases lay between the germline ends. The CDR3 loop reads CASSTGSTSMVEQFF. The CDR3, as DNA: TGTGCCAGCAGTACTGGGAGTACGAGTATGGTTGAGCAGTTCTTC.

This clonotype was recorded many times. The rearrangement uses TRBV7-9 and TRBJ2-3; D remains ambiguous. Germline V lookup: CDR1 SEHNR, CDR2 FQNEAQ (reference sequence). CDR3 length equals 15 residues. Trimming removed 5 bases from V and 0 bases from J, with 12 bases in between. For the CDR3, the DNA is TGTGCCAGCAGCCCCCACTCCGCTAGCACAGATACGCAGTATTTT. This gives the protein CASSPHSASTDTQYF. Drawing the rest from reference TRBV7-9 and TRBJ2-3, the complete variable domain is DTGVSQNPRHKITKRGQNVTFRCDPISEHNRLYWYRQTLGQGPEFLTYFQNEAQLEKSRLLSDRFSAERPKGSFSTLEIQRTEQGDSAMYLCASSPHSASTDTQYFGPGTRLTVL.

This clonotype was recorded once. This chain joins TRBV28 and TRBJ2-7; TRBD2 agrees at 14 bases. The CDR3 contains 17 residues. CDR1 is MDHEN, CDR2 SYDVKM, per germline. After removal of 6 bases from V and 5 bases from J, the junction contained 12 bases not matched to a gene. CDR3 bases: TGTGCCAGCAGCAAACAAACGGGACTAGCGGGAGTTGACGAGCAGTACTTC. As protein: CASSKQTGLAGVDEQYF.

This clonotype was seen ten or more times. This chain links TRBV5-1 with TRBJ2-2; D unclear. This CDR3 is 13 amino acids long. Germline loops: CDR1 SGHRS, CDR2 YFSETQ. The V end lost 0 bases, the J end lost 8 bases, and 8 bases lay between the germline ends. The CDR3: CASSLGSGGELFF. CDR3 nucleotides: TGCGCCAGCAGCTTGGGAAGTGGAGGGGAGCTGTTTTTT.

This clonotype was seen a few times. The CDR3 DNA reads TGTGCCATCAGTGAGAGGGACAAAGAATACTACGAGCAGTACTTC. This sequence encodes CAISERDKEYYEQYF. The rearrangement joins TRBV10-3 to TRBJ2-7; D is possibly TRBD1 (6 bases). Trimming stripped 2 bases from V and 3 bases from J, with 14 bases between. Germline CDR1 ENHRY, CDR2 SYGVKD. This CDR3 spans 15 amino acids.

This clonotype was counted many times. A junction boundary mismatches the germline segment, possibly from a read error. The V and J genes are TRBV7-7 and TRBJ2-5; D might be TRBD1 (5 bases). The CDR3 consists of 15 residues. CDR1 SSHAT and CDR2 FNYEAQ come from the germline V gene (reference sequence). Here the CDR3 reads CASSLEAQGWETQYF. CDR3 bases: TGTGCTAGCAGCTTAGAGGCCCAGGGATGGGAGACCCAGTACTTC.

This clonotype was seen ten or more times. This chain's CDR3 is CASSPPSSRETQYF. The DNA for the CDR3 is TGTGCCAGCTCACCACCGTCTAGTCGGGAGACCCAGTACTTC. This rearrangement joins TRBV18 to TRBJ2-5; D ambiguous. V lost 0 bases, J lost 5 bases, and 10 bases lay in between. The CDR3 is 14 residues long. Germline V gene sequence: CDR1 KGHSH, CDR2 LQKENI. Using reference TRBV18 and TRBJ2-5 for the parts outside the CDR3, the full variable domain is NAGVMQNPRHLVRRRGQEARLRCSPMKGHSHVYWYRQLPEEGLKFMVYLQKENIIDESGMPKERFSAEFPKEGPSILRIQQVVRGDSAAYFCASSPPSSRETQYFGPGTRLLVL.

The V gene is TRBV9, the J gene TRBJ2-7; D ambiguous. The V gene's germline CDR1 is SGDLS and CDR2 YYNGEE. V was pared by 4 bases and J by 0 bases, with 14 bases between. This CDR3 region has 15 residues. CDR3 residues: CASSPLFRSSYEQYF. CDR3 DNA sequence: TGTGCCAGCAGCCCCCTGTTTCGGTCCTCCTACGAGCAGTACTTC.

This clonotype came up many times. V gene TRBV12-3 or TRBV12-4 combines with J gene TRBJ1-1; 8 nucleotides agree with TRBD1. The CDR3 runs 15 residues. Trimming removed 5 bases from V and 1 base from J; junction bases left unmatched: 6. The CDR3 nucleotides read TGTGCCAGCAGTAGAGGACAGGGCGGGAACACTGAAGCTTTCTTT. The encoded protein is CASSRGQGGNTEAFF.

The table lists this clonotype with many counts. The rearrangement links TRBV9 to TRBJ2-7, with a weak D call TRBD2 (6 bases). With 0 bases removed from V and 0 bases from J, the gap between germline ends came to 10 bases. Germline loops: CDR1 SGDLS, CDR2 YYNGEE. This CDR3 region has 15 residues. In nucleotides, the CDR3 is TGTGCCAGCAGCGTAGGGGGTAGCGGCTCCTACGAGCAGTACTTC. This gives the protein CASSVGGSGSYEQYF.

The genes are TRBV20-1 and TRBJ1-2; D ambiguous. Germline lookup yields CDR1 DFQATT and CDR2 SNEGSKA (reference sequence). V was shortened by 4 bases and J by 6 bases, with 9 bases between the two germline ends. The CDR3 has 11 amino acids. CDR3 loop: CSATRIDGYTF. CDR3 coding DNA: TGCAGTGCTACCCGCATAGATGGCTACACCTTC.

The chain combines TRBV9 with TRBJ2-7; D possibly corresponds to TRBD1 (5 bases). This CDR3 comprises 14 residues. Germline V gene data show CDR1 as SGDLS and CDR2 as YYNGEE. V shed 4 bases and J shed 0 bases, with 11 bases lying between them. This CDR3 is CASSKGEVSYEQYF. The CDR3 DNA follows: TGTGCCAGCAGCAAAGGGGAAGTCTCCTACGAGCAGTACTTC.